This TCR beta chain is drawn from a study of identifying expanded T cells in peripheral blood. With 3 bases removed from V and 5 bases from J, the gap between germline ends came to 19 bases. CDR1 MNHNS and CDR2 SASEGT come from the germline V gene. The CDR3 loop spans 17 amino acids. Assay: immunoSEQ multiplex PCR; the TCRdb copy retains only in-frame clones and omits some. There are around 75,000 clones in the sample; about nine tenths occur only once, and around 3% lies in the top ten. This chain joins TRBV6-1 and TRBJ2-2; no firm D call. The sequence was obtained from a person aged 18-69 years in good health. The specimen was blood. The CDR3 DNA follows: TGTGCCAGCAGTGATCGGGCAGGCCCTCTACGTACCGGGGAGCTGTTTTTT. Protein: CASSDRAGPLRTGELFF.